Included here is one T cell receptor beta chain sequence, with context. The source of the sample is a study of blood T cell repertoires in COVID-19. Study background: Spain, Italy and the United States supplied samples that represented acute and convalescent COVID-19. Nucleic acid was either cDNA or gDNA, and it came from T cells, B-cell-depleted T cells, or PBMCs.

How the authors handled the data: Counts of nucleated cells, estimated from reference gene primer amplification, were obtained. Data came from immunoSEQ multiplex PCR; TCRdb stores just in-frame clones and leaves some out. V and J calls plus clone size are reproduced from that table; the DNA served to infer D and trimming. Of more than 50,000 clones in the sample, nearly 90% are singletons; the top ten hold about 13%. Germline V gene sequence: CDR1 SGHTA, CDR2 FQGNSA. This CDR3 is 16 amino acids long. Trimming took 2 bases from V and 0 from J, leaving 10 bases between them. This clonotype originated in a man in his 60s with active COVID-19. This rearrangement joins TRBV7-2 to TRBJ2-2; D possibly corresponds to TRBD1 (5 bases). What was sequenced was peripheral blood. CDR3 DNA sequence: TGTGCCAGCAGCTTAAGGGGCGGACCGAACACCGGGGAGCTGTTTTTT. As protein: CASSLRGGPNTGELFF.